This entry is about one T cell receptor (beta chain). It has no known antigen specificity. Nothing much larger sits one base from this clone, and base qualities are not available. The sample's treatment or condition label is to be understood as: in vitro stimulation with specific CMV peptide epitopes to enrich CMV-specific T cells. This sample stems from a study of T cell repertoires in cytomegalovirus infection (dated by TCRdb to the late 2010s). Turning to the overall study: Recently identified HLA-C-restricted CMV epitopes, whose presentation resists viral immunomodulation, were targeted by peptide stimulations together with well-studied HLA-B-restricted epitopes. Because public TCR beta signatures pointed to carriage of CMV infection together with the matching HLA type, the HLA type of each donor mattered for the analysis. Paper-wide results and their limitations: In both this cohort and an independent cohort of under 450 donors, the cumulative frequency of public TCR beta family members distinguished carriers of CMV infection plus the relevant HLA type. In the ex vivo response, HLA-C-restricted CMV-specific TCR beta clonotypes were dominant, and in two of eight donors the single most frequent clonotype came from this HLA-C-restricted group.

Instrument on record: Illumina HiSeq 1500. TCRdb applied fastp at Q25 and MiXCR to the public reads, then kept only in-frame beta chains. Each CDR3 protein appears once, grouped with its most common genes and DNA. Within this sample are 550,000 to 850,000 distinct CDR3 sequences, with around 32% of them counted one time only. The ten largest clonotypes hold around a sixth of the sample. The cysteine opens and the phenylalanine closes a CDR3 of 14 amino acids. The CDR3 DNA has 42 bases and is translated from base 1. The junction carries 13 bases between V and J, which are trimmed by 7 bases and 4 bases respectively. CDR1 is given as MDHEN and CDR2 as SYDVKM, both from the germline V gene.

The clonotype originates from a human donor in good health (CMV status not recorded). Some clones in this sample may be carry-over from other donors' samples. The source material was cultured PBMCs, sampled from culture after CMV antigen stimulation. The rearrangement joined TRBV28 to TRBJ2-2, with TRBD1 perhaps the D gene, on 7 matching bases. The CDR3 loop reads CASKDRRGTGELFF. The DNA reads TGTGCCAGCAAGGACAGGCGGGGCACCGGGGAGCTGTTTTTT.